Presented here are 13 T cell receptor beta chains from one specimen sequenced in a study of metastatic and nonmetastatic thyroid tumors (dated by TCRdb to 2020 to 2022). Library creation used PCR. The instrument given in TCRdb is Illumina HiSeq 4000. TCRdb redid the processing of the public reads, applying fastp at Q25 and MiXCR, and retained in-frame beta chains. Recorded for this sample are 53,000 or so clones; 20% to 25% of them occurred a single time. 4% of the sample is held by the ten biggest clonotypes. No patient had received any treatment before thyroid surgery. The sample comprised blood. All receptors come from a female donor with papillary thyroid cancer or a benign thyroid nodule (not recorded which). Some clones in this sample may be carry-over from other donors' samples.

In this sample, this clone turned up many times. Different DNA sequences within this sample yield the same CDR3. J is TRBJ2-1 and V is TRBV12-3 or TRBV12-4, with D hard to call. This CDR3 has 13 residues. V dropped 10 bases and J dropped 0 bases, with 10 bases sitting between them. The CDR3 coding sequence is TGTGCCACCCTCGGGCGCTCCTACAATGAGCAGTTCTTC. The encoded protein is CATLGRSYNEQFF.

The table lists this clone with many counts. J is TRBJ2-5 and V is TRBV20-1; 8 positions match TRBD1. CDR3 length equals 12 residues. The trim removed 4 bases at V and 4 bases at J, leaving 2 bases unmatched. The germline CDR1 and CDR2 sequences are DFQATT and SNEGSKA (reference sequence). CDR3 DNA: TGCAGTGCTAAAACAGGGGGAGAGACCCAGTACTTC. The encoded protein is CSAKTGGETQYF.

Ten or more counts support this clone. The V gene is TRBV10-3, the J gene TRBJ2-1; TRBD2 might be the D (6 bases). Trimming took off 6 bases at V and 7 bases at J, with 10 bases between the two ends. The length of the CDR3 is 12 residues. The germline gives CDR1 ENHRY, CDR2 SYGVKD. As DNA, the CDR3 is TGTGCCATCAGGGAGGGCGGGAATGAGCAGTTCTTC. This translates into CAIREGGNEQFF.

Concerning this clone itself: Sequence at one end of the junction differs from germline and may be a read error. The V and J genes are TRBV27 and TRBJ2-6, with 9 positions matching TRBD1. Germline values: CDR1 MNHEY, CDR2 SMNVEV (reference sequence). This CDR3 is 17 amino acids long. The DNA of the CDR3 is TGTGCCACCTCACCGGGACAGGGTAAGACTGGGGCCAACTTCCTGACTTTC. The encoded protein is CATSPGQGKTGANFLTF.

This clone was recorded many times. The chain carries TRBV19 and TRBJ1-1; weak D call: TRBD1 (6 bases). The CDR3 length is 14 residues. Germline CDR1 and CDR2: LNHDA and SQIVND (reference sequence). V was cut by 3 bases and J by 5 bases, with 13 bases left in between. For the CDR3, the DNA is TGTGCCAGTAGTATTACAGGGAGGGGAACTGAAGCTTTCTTT. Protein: CASSITGRGTEAFF. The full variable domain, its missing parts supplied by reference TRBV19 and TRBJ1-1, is DGGITQSPKYLFRKEGQNVTLSCEQNLNHDAMYWYRQDPGQGLRLIYYSQIVNDFQKGDIAEGYSVSREKKESFPLTVTSAQKNPTAFYLCASSITGRGTEAFFGQGTRLTVV.

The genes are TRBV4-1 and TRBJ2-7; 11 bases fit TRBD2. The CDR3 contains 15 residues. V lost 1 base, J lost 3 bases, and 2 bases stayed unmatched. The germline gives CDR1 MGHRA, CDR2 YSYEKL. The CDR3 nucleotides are TGCGCCAGCAGCCAAGGGCTAGCGGGAGGCTACGAGCAGTACTTC. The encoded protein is CASSQGLAGGYEQYF.

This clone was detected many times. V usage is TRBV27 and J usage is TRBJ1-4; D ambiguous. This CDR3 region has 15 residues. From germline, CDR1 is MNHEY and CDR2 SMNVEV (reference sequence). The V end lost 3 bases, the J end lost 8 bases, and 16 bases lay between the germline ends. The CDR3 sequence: CASSFRVSGREKLFF. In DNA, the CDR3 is TGTGCCAGCAGTTTTAGGGTATCCGGGAGGGAAAAACTGTTTTTT.

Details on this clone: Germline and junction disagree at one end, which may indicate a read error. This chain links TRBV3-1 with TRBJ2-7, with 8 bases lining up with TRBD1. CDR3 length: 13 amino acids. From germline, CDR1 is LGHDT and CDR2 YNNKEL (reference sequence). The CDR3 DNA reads TGTGTCAGCAGCCAGGGACAGGACTACGACCAGTACTTC. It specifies CVSSQGQDYDQYF.

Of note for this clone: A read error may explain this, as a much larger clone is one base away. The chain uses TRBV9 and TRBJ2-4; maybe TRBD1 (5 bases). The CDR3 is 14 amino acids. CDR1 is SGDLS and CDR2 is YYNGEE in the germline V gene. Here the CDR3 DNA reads TGTGCCAGAAGCGTAGGAATGGCCAGGGACATTCAGTACTTC. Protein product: CARSVGMARDIQYF.

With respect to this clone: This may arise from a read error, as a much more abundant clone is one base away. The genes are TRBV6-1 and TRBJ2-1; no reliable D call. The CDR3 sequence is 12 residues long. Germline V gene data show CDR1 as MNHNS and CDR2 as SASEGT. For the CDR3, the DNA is TGTGCCAGCAAGGTTCGGACGGCTGAGCGGTTCTTC. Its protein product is CASKVRTAERFF.

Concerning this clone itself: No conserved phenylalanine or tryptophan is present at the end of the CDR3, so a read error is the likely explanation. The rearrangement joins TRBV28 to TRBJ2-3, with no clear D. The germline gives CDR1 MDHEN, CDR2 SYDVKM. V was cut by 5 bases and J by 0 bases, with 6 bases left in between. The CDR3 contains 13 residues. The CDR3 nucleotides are TGTGCCAGCAGTGTCGCGAGCACAGATACGCAGTATTTG. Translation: CASSVASTDTQYL.

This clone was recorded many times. The CDR3 region is CASSRTSGSYVQFF. CDR3 bases: TGTGCCAGCTCCAGGACTAGCGGGAGCTATGTGCAGTTCTTC. The chain combines TRBV27 with TRBJ2-1; the match to TRBD2 covers 13 bases. CDR3 length equals 14 residues. Germline assignment: CDR1 MNHEY and CDR2 SMNVEV (reference sequence). J gave up 12 bases and V 8 bases, and 10 bases lay outside the gene matches.

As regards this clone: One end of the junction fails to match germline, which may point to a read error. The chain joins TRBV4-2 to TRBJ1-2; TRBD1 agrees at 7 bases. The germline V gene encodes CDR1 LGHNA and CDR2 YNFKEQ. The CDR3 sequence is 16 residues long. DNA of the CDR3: TGTGCCAGCATCCAAGATGCTGGACAGGTAAACTATGGCTACACCTTC. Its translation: CASIQDAGQVNYGYTF.